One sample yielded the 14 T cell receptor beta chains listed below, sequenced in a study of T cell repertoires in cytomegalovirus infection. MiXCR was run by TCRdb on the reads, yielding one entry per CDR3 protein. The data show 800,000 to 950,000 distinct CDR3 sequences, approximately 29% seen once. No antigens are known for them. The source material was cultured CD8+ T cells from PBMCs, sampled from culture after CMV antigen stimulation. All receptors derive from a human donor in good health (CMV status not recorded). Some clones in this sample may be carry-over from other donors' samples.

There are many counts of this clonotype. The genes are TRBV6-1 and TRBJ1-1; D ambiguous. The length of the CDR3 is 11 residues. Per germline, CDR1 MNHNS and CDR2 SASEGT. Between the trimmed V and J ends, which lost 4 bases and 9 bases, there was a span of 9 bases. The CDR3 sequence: CASSGDPKAFF. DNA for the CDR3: TGTGCCAGCAGTGGAGACCCCAAAGCTTTCTTT.

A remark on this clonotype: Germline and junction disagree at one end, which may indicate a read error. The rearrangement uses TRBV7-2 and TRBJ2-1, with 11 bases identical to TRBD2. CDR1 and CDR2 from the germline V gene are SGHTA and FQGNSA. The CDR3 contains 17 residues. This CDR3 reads CVSSLAGGGGENNEQFF. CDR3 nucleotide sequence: TGTGTCAGCAGCTTAGCGGGGGGGGGAGGGGAGAACAATGAGCAGTTCTTC.

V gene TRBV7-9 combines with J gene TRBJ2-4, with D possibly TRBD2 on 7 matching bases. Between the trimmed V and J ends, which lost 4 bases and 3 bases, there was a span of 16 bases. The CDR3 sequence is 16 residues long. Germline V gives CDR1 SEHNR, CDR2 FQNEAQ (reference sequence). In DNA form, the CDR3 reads TGTGCCAGCAGCTCTACAGGGAGGGTAGACAAAAACATTCAGTACTTC. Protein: CASSSTGRVDKNIQYF.

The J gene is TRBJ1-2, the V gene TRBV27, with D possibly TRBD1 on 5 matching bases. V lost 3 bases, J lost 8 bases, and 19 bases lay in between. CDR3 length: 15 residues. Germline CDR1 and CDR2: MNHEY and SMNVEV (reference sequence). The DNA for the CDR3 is TGTGCCAGCAGTTTGGTGGCCCGGGGGACGCCGGGCTACACCTTC. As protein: CASSLVARGTPGYTF.

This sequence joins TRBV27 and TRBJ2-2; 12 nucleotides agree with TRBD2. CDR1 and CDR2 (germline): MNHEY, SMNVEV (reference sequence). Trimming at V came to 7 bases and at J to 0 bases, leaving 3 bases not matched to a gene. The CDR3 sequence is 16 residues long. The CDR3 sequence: CASTSSGGANTGELFF. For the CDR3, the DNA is TGTGCCAGCACCTCTAGCGGGGGGGCGAACACCGGGGAGCTGTTTTTT.

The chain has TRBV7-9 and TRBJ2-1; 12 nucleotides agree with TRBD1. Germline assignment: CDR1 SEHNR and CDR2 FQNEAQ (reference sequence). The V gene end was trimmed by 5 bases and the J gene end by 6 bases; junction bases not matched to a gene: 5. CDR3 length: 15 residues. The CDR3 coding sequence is TGTGCCAGCAGCCGGGGACAGGGGGCGTCCAATGAGCAGTTCTTC. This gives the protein CASSRGQGASNEQFF.

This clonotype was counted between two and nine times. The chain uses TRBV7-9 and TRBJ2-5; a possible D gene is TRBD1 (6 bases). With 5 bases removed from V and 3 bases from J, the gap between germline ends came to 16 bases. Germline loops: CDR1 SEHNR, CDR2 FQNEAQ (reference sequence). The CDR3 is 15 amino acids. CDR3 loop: CASSPVRGIEETQYF. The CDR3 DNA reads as TGTGCCAGCAGCCCCGTAAGGGGGATAGAAGAGACCCAGTACTTC.

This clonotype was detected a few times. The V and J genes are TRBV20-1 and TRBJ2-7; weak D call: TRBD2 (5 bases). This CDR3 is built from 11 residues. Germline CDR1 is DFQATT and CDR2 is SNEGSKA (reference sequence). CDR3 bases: TGTAGTGCCAGGACTGGCTACGAGCAGTACGTC. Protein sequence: CSARTGYEQYV.

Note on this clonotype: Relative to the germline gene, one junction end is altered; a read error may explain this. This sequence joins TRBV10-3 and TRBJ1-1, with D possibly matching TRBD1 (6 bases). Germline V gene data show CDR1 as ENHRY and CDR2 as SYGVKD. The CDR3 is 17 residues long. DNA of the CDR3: TGTACCATCAGACCTAACCCGGAACAGGGTATTATTCCTGAAGCTTTCTTT. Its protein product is CTIRPNPEQGIIPEAFF.

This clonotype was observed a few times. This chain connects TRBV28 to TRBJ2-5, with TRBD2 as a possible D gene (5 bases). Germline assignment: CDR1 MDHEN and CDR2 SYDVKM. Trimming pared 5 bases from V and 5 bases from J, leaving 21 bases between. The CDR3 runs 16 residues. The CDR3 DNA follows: TGTGCCAGCAGTGGCCCCGAGGGTTCGATTCGGGAGACCCAGTACTTC. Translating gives CASSGPEGSIRETQYF.

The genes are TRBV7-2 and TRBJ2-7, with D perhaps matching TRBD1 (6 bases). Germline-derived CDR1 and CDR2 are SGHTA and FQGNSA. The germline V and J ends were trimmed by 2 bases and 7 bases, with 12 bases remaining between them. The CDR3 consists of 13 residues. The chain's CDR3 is CASSLSLGTEQYF. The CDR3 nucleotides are TGTGCCAGCAGCTTATCCCTCGGGACAGAGCAGTACTTC.

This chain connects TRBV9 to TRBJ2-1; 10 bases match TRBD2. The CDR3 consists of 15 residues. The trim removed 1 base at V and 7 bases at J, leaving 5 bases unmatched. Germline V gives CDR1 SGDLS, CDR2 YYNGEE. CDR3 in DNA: TGTGCCAGCAGCGTAACTAGCGGGGTTCGAAATGAGCAGTTCTTC. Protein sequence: CASSVTSGVRNEQFF.

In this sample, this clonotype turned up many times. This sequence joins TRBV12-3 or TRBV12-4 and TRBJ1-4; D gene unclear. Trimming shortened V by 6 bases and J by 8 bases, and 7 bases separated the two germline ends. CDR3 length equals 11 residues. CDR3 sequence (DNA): TGTGCCAGCAGGGGAGGAGAAAAACTGTTTTTT. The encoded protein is CASRGGEKLFF.

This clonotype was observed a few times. The CDR3 spells CASSGRQGLYGYTF. The CDR3 DNA follows: TGTGCCAGCAGCGGTCGACAGGGGCTCTATGGCTACACCTTC. The chain combines TRBV9 with TRBJ1-2; 8 bases are shared with TRBD1. This CDR3 is built from 14 residues. CDR1 and CDR2 from the germline V gene are SGDLS and YYNGEE. The V and J ends lost 3 bases and 4 bases, in that order; junction bases with no gene match: 5.